A selection of T cell receptor beta chains follows, all from one sample in a study of T cells after yellow fever vaccination. MiXCR was run by TCRdb on the 5' RACE reads, yielding one entry per CDR3 protein. The table has about 340,000 distinct CDR3 sequences, approximately 9% seen once. Material: PBMCs, obtained on the day of the first yellow fever vaccination. These receptors all stem from a man younger than 30 who received the YFV17D yellow fever vaccine. Both conserved end residues are part of each CDR3. Each record gives: D gene, J gene, clone size, V gene, CDR3 DNA, CDR3 protein. D genes are given only for firm matches. Clone size is given for some rows only: seen once, a few or many times, or a class if the clone is expanded.

>TRBD1|TRBJ1-1|many|TRBV5-1
TGTGCCAGCAGCCGACAGGGGCGGAACACTGAAGCTTTCTTT
CASSRQGRNTEAFF
>TRBD1|TRBJ1-5|.|TRBV28
TGTGCCAGCAGTTTACCGCTCAGGGGGCCTAATCAGCCCCAGCATTTT
CASSLPLRGPNQPQHF
>TRBD2|TRBJ2-2|many|TRBV28
TGTGCCAGCAGGCTAGCGGGGGCCAACACCGGGGAGCTGTTTTTT
CASRLAGANTGELFF
>.|TRBJ1-1|.|TRBV9
TGTGCCAGCAGCGTAGAGGGGCAAACTGAAGCTTTCTTT
CASSVEGQTEAFF
>.|TRBJ2-7|.|TRBV9
TGTGCCAGCAGCGTAGTCCCCGGGTCCCCCGGAAACGAGCAGTACTTC
CASSVVPGSPGNEQYF
>.|TRBJ1-6|.|TRBV20-1
TGCAGTGCTAGAGATCCCGGGGGTGGTAATTCACCCCTCCACTTT
CSARDPGGGNSPLHF
>.|TRBJ2-3|.|TRBV7-3
TGTGCCAGCAAACAAAACGCCGGGGAAGATACGCAGTATTTT
CASKQNAGEDTQYF
>TRBD1|TRBJ2-2|few|TRBV5-4
TGTGCCAGCAGCTTACCGGGACAGGGTGACACCGGGGAGCTGTTTTTT
CASSLPGQGDTGELFF
>TRBD1|TRBJ2-1|.|TRBV4-3
TGCGCCAGCAGCCAGCTGACAGGGCTTCGCAATGAGCAGTTCTTC
CASSQLTGLRNEQFF
>.|TRBJ2-3|few|TRBV20-1
TGCAGTGCTAGAGATTACAGGGCAGATACGCAGTATTTT
CSARDYRADTQYF
>.|TRBJ2-5|few|TRBV24-1
TGTGCCACCAGTGATTCCAGGGGCGCGGGTCTAGAGACCCAGTACTTC
CATSDSRGAGLETQYF
>.|TRBJ1-1|.|TRBV5-1
TGCGCCAGCAGCTTTGGGACGGTACTCACTGAAGCTTTCTTT
CASSFGTVLTEAFF
>.|TRBJ2-1|few|TRBV5-6
TGTGCCAGCAGCTTGCTGGACAATGAGCAGTTCTTC
CASSLLDNEQFF
>.|TRBJ1-5|.|TRBV29-1
TGCAGCGTTGAATTTGGGGGGCGCAATCAGCCCCAGCATTTT
CSVEFGGRNQPQHF
>.|TRBJ1-1|many|TRBV11-2
TGTGCCAGCAGCTCGGACGGGAACACTGAAGCTTTCTTT
CASSSDGNTEAFF
>.|TRBJ1-1|many|TRBV7-9
TGTGCCAGCAGCTTTATAGGGGACACTGAAGCTTTCTTT
CASSFIGDTEAFF
>TRBD1|TRBJ1-1|.|TRBV29-1
TGCAGCGTTGAAAAACAGGACAGGGGATTCACTGAAGCTTTCTTT
CSVEKQDRGFTEAFF
>.|TRBJ2-6|.|TRBV5-4
TGTGCCAGCAGCTTCGGAACTGGGGCCAACGTCCTGACTTTC
CASSFGTGANVLTF
>TRBD1|TRBJ1-3|many|TRBV5-6
TGTGCCAGCAGCCCGCTGCGGACAGGGGCTGGAAACACCATATATTTT
CASSPLRTGAGNTIYF
>TRBD2|TRBJ2-5|.|TRBV7-9
TGTGCCAGCAGATACCTTAGCGGGGGCGAAGAGACCCAGTACTTC
CASRYLSGGEETQYF
>.|TRBJ2-5|.|TRBV19
TGTGCCAGTAGTATAGATCCACGTTACGCTCAAGAGACCCAGTACTTC
CASSIDPRYAQETQYF
>TRBD1|TRBJ2-7|.|TRBV9
TGTGCCAGCAGCGGACCGGACAGGGGGCTACGCGAGCAGTACTTC
CASSGPDRGLREQYF
>.|TRBJ2-1|.|TRBV7-9
TGTGCCAGCAGCTTACCCCGCGGTCTAGGGTACAATGAGCAGTTCTTC
CASSLPRGLGYNEQFF
>.|TRBJ1-3|few|TRBV6-5
TGTGCCAGCAGTTACGCGGGGACCTCTGGAAACACCATATATTTT
CASSYAGTSGNTIYF
>.|TRBJ1-6|many|TRBV7-8
TGTGCCAGCAGCTTTAGGACAGTTCTCCCTAGCTCCTATAATTCACCCCTCCACTTT
CASSFRTVLPSSYNSPLHF
>.|TRBJ1-5|few|TRBV7-2
TGTGCCAGCAGCTTAAATATCGGTCAGCCCCAGCATTTT
CASSLNIGQPQHF
>TRBD1|TRBJ2-3|.|TRBV29-1
TGCAGCGTTGGGCCCTTACAGGGGAGCACAGATACGCAGTATTTT
CSVGPLQGSTDTQYF
>TRBD2|TRBJ2-1|few|TRBV20-1
TGCAGTGCTAGGCGGGGGGGCGGTTACGATGAGCAGTTCTTC
CSARRGGGYDEQFF
>.|TRBJ1-6|.|TRBV6-2/TRBV6-3
TGTGCCAGCAGCCGCAGAGGGACCTCCTATAATTCACCCCTCCACTTT
CASSRRGTSYNSPLHF
>.|TRBJ2-7|few|TRBV5-1
TGCGCCAGCAGCATCCGCGGCAGTACCTACGAGCAGTACTTC
CASSIRGSTYEQYF
>.|TRBJ2-1|few|TRBV3-1
TGTGCCAGCAGCGAAGGTGGGACTGGCAATGAGCAGTTCTTC
CASSEGGTGNEQFF
>TRBD2|TRBJ2-1|many|TRBV4-1
TGCGCCAGCAGCCAACGGCGGGGGGGCGGATACAATGAGCAGTTCTTC
CASSQRRGGGYNEQFF
>.|TRBJ1-6|few|TRBV28
TGTGCCAGCAGGGGGGCGGAGCCCCTCCACTTT
CASRGAEPLHF
>.|TRBJ1-4|few|TRBV19
TGTGCCAGTAGTTTACAAGATGAAAAACTGTTTTTT
CASSLQDEKLFF
>.|TRBJ2-5|.|TRBV15
TGTGCCACCAGCCCGTGGCTCCAAGAGACCCAGTACTTC
CATSPWLQETQYF
>.|TRBJ2-3|many|TRBV12-3/TRBV12-4
TGTGCCAGCAGTTTGTCCTCAGATACGCAGTATTTT
CASSLSSDTQYF
>.|TRBJ1-6|.|TRBV3-1
TGTGCCAGCAGCCAAGGAACGGGCCTCCACTTT
CASSQGTGLHF
>.|TRBJ2-2|many|TRBV11-1
TGTGCCAGCAGCATCAAAACCCGGGACCCCGTTAAAACCGGGGAGCTGTTTTTT
CASSIKTRDPVKTGELFF
>.|TRBJ2-7|many|TRBV4-1
TGCGCCAGCAGCCAAGCTAGTGAACAGGGCTACGAGCAGTACTTC
CASSQASEQGYEQYF
>TRBD2|TRBJ2-3|.|TRBV20-1
TGCAGTGCTAGAGGGACTAGCGGGTCAGATACGCAGTATTTT
CSARGTSGSDTQYF
>TRBD2|TRBJ2-2|many|TRBV12-3/TRBV12-4
TGTGCCAGCAGTTTGGGACTAGCGTACACCGGGGAGCTGTTTTTT
CASSLGLAYTGELFF